This T cell receptor (beta chain) was retrieved from a study of blood T cell repertoires in COVID-19. About the research overall: From T cells, B-cell-depleted T cells, or PBMCs came the material, which was cDNA or gDNA.

Germline assignment: CDR1 SGHTA and CDR2 FQGNSA. There are 19 residues in the CDR3. V was clipped by 5 bases and J by 0 bases, with 20 bases between them. The count of this clone is one. Clones were sequenced by immunoSEQ multiplex PCR, and TCRdb holds only the in-frame ones, with some missing. The sample lists about 46,000 clones, roughly 90% occurring once. The chain employs TRBV7-2 and TRBJ1-6; a weak D match, TRBD1 (5 bases). Sequencing used peripheral blood. This sequence originates from a man aged 50 to 60 with acute or convalescent COVID-19. The CDR3 nucleotides are TGTGCCAGCAGCCCCCAGCGGGGGACCCTGAGCTCCTATAATTCACCCCTCCACTTT. Encoded protein: CASSPQRGTLSSYNSPLHF.